This T cell receptor beta chain was recovered during a study of a mutant IDH1 vaccine in newly diagnosed glioma. Study as a whole: Therapy received beforehand was radiotherapy, temozolomide, or both, with most patients given both.

Sample time point: week 11, during vaccination. One vaccine dose held 300 ug of mutant IDH1 20-mer peptide and came with topical imiquimod. On this clone itself: Its antigen remains unidentified.

Generated by immunoSEQ multiplex PCR, the TCRdb table keeps only in-frame clones and is missing some. This sample has around 60,000 clones; approximately 88% occur once, and the top ten carry roughly 9.5%. There are 13 residues in the CDR3. Germline V gene sequence: CDR1 LGHNT, CDR2 FRNRAP. The V gene lost 7 bases and the J gene lost 5 bases, with 11 bases spanning the gap. This clonotype was obtained from a woman aged 45 to 65 with glioma. The source material was PBMCs, sampled from a glioma patient whose treatment included an IDH1 peptide vaccine. The chain joins TRBV12-5 to TRBJ2-2; D gene unclear. CDR3 sequence reads: CASATTRTGELFF. The CDR3 DNA reads as TGTGCTAGTGCAACTACGAGGACCGGGGAGCTGTTTTTT.